This T cell receptor beta chain was documented in a study of regulatory T cells in long-lasting Graves disease. The TCR beta library used iRepertoire HTBI primers with Arm-PCR amplification of CDR3. MiXCR, applied by TCRdb to the multiplex PCR reads, yields one record per CDR3 protein. The table includes about 440,000 distinct CDR3 sequences, about 16% detected once. Time point described: newly diagnosed GD, antithyroid drugs for less than 3 months. The TCR library was made from RNA extracted from PBMCs. The source of the patients was an endocrinology department in Xi'an, China. Study results and caveats: Results may be inaccurate due to the small sample size.

This clonotype was observed a handful of times. What it recognizes is unknown. In germline, CDR1 is LGHNA, CDR2 YNFKEQ. Trimming removed 1 base at V and 7 bases at J, with 15 bases between. This CDR3 has 15 residues. Another study also made use of these data, one on T cells in Graves' hyperthyroidism and ophthalmopathy. As reported in that work: TCR CDR3 regions were first amplified by RT-PCR with HTBI primers.

This sample comprised peripheral blood mononuclear cells (PBMCs), obtained at new diagnosis, from a patient treated with antithyroid drugs. The TCR originated in a woman in her 30s with Graves disease. V gene TRBV4-2 combines with J gene TRBJ2-3, with TRBD1 as a possible D gene (5 bases). CDR3 DNA: TGTGCCAGCAGCCAAGCTTCTAAGTCAGGGAATACGCAGTATTTT. It codes for CASSQASKSGNTQYF.